Following are 19 T cell receptor beta chains from one sample sequenced in a study of T-cell reconstitution after alpha-beta-depleted transplantation in children. As it was prepared, the TCRbeta library received unique molecular identifiers. TCRdb reanalysed the PCR reads using MiXCR and keeps one entry per CDR3 protein. The data show about 460,000 distinct CDR3 sequences, 10% seen once. This specimen was PBMCs, taken before TCRalphabeta/CD19-depleted stem cell transplant. These receptors were taken from a child aged 2-15 years with inherited bone marrow failure, due to receive a stem cell transplant.

This clonotype was seen at least ten times. A read error may produce the germline difference seen at one junction end. The V and J genes are TRBV5-1 and TRBJ2-7; D unresolved. CDR3 size: 13 residues. Germline-derived CDR1 and CDR2 are SGHRS and YFSETQ. Here the CDR3 reads CASSASVPYQQYF. The CDR3 DNA follows: TGCGCCAGCAGCGCGAGTGTCCCCTACCAGCAGTACTTC.

This clonotype was found many times. The chain employs TRBV6-2 or TRBV6-3 and TRBJ2-1; 10 bases match TRBD2. The CDR3 consists of 16 residues. Germline V lookup: CDR1 MNHEY, CDR2 SVGEGT. J gave up 9 bases and V 5 bases, and 13 bases lay outside the gene matches. The CDR3 region has the DNA TGTGCCAGCAGTCCCTTGAGCGGGAGGGCGTATGGTGAGCAGTTCTTC. This gives the protein CASSPLSGRAYGEQFF.

Ten or more counts support this clonotype. The rearrangement joins TRBV4-3 to TRBJ2-7, with 10 bases aligning to TRBD2. In germline, CDR1 is LGHNA, CDR2 YSLEER. V shed 1 base and J 2 bases; nucleotides not matched to a gene: 11. CDR3 length equals 18 residues. In DNA, the CDR3 is TGCGCCAGCAGCCAAGGGGTGCTAGCGGGAGAAGTTGCCTACGAGCAGTACTTC. Its protein product is CASSQGVLAGEVAYEQYF.

The V gene is TRBV6-2 or TRBV6-3, the J gene TRBJ2-1, with TRBD2 matching 8 bases. This CDR3 spans 16 amino acids. The germline V gene has CDR1 MNHEY and CDR2 SVGEGT. V trimming: 6 bases; J trimming: 8 bases; junction bases outside the gene matches: 15. In DNA form, the CDR3 reads TGTGCCAGCAGGAGCCGGGGGGGCAGTTTGGTGGATGAGCAGTTCTTC. Its translation is CASRSRGGSLVDEQFF.

This clonotype was found many times. The chain combines TRBV4-3 with TRBJ2-3, with D possibly being TRBD1 (6 bases). CDR3 length: 16 amino acids. Trimming took off 0 bases at V and 2 bases at J, with 12 bases between the two ends. CDR1 is LGHNA, CDR2 YSLEER, per germline. The CDR3 reads CASSQDDRSYTDTQYF. CDR3 DNA sequence: TGCGCCAGCAGCCAAGATGACAGGTCCTACACAGATACGCAGTATTTT.

The chain uses TRBV12-3 or TRBV12-4 and TRBJ2-1, with 13 bases that match TRBD2. J gave up 2 bases and V 4 bases, and 8 bases lay outside the gene matches. The CDR3 length is 18 residues. The CDR3 DNA reads TGTGCCAGCAGTTCACGGACTAGCGGGAGCGGGGCCTACAATGAGCAGTTCTTC. It codes for CASSSRTSGSGAYNEQFF.

In this sample, this clonotype turned up a few times. CDR3 residues: CASSLVRDLHLEQYF. The CDR3 nucleotides read TGTGCCAGCAGCCTAGTCCGGGACCTTCACCTCGAGCAGTACTTC. J is TRBJ2-7 and V is TRBV12-3 or TRBV12-4, with D perhaps matching TRBD1 or TRBD2 (5 bases each). The CDR3 is 15 residues long. Trimming removed 6 bases at V and 6 bases at J, with 21 bases between.

This clonotype was counted at least ten times. V is TRBV20-1 and J is TRBJ2-4; 7 nucleotides align to TRBD2. Germline V gene sequence: CDR1 DFQATT, CDR2 SNEGSKA (reference sequence). The trim removed 1 base at V and 0 bases at J, leaving 3 bases unmatched. There are 15 residues in the CDR3. The CDR3, as DNA: TGCAGTGCTAGAGGGACTAGTCTAGCCAAAAACATTCAGTACTTC. Its translation: CSARGTSLAKNIQYF.

This clonotype has a count of ten or more. This chain links TRBV27 with TRBJ2-1; D might be TRBD2 (7 bases). CDR1 and CDR2 (germline): MNHEY, SMNVEV (reference sequence). This CDR3 spans 13 amino acids. Trimming stripped 5 bases from V and 14 bases from J, with 19 bases between. The chain's CDR3 is CASSPSAGAREFF. The CDR3 region has the DNA TGTGCCAGCAGTCCTTCTGCGGGGGCGCGGGAGTTCTTC.

This clonotype came up many times. The V gene is TRBV3-1, the J gene TRBJ1-4; no clear D. CDR3 length equals 15 residues. The germline V gene encodes CDR1 LGHDT and CDR2 YNNKEL (reference sequence). Trimming removed 2 bases at V and 0 bases at J, with 7 bases between. The DNA of the CDR3 is TGTGCCAGCAGCCAAATGGCTACAACTAATGAAAAACTGTTTTTT. Translation gives CASSQMATTNEKLFF.

The chain employs TRBV11-2 and TRBJ2-5; D is ambiguous. This CDR3 is 15 amino acids long. Germline V gene lookup returns CDR1 SGHAT and CDR2 FQNNGV. Trimming shortened V by 0 bases and J by 4 bases, and 12 bases separated the two germline ends. The CDR3 nucleotides are TGTGCCAGCAGCTTAGAAGGGCAGTTGGGAGAGACCCAGTACTTC. Protein sequence: CASSLEGQLGETQYF.

This clonotype was seen a few times. V gene TRBV6-5 combines with J gene TRBJ2-3; 7 bases agree with TRBD2. This CDR3 is built from 15 residues. J gave up 9 bases and V 3 bases, and 12 bases lay outside the gene matches. CDR1 and CDR2 (germline): MNHEY, SVGAGI. CDR3 region: CASSYGAGVVDTQYF. CDR3 bases: TGTGCCAGCAGTTATGGGGCGGGAGTGGTGGACACGCAGTATTTT.

There are many counts of this clonotype. The DNA of the CDR3 is TGCAGTGCTAGGCACACAGTGAATGAAAAACTGTTTTTT. It yields the protein CSARHTVNEKLFF. This chain connects TRBV20-1 to TRBJ1-4; D is unclear. Germline V lookup: CDR1 DFQATT, CDR2 SNEGSKA (reference sequence). V lost 3 bases, J lost 5 bases, and 10 bases lay in between. The CDR3 length is 13 residues.

In DNA, the CDR3 is TGTGCCAGCAGCTTACGGGCCGGGGAAGGCACCGGGGAGCTGTTTTTT. As protein: CASSLRAGEGTGELFF. The chain uses TRBV7-9 and TRBJ2-2; the D gene is possibly TRBD2 (5 bases). The V and J ends lost 2 bases and 4 bases respectively, with 14 bases between them. CDR1 SEHNR and CDR2 FQNEAQ come from the germline V gene (reference sequence). The CDR3 extends over 16 amino acids.

The sample holds many counts of this clonotype. V and J are TRBV7-2 and TRBJ1-1; D is unclear. The CDR3 runs 15 residues. Germline-derived CDR1 and CDR2 are SGHTA and FQGNSA. V lost 1 base and J lost 0, with 9 bases in between. CDR3 coding DNA: TGTGCCAGCAGCTTAGTAGCAAGGATGAACACTGAAGCTTTCTTT. Its translation: CASSLVARMNTEAFF.

Of note for this clonotype: This sequence may be a read error, since a much larger clone differs from it by one base. The rearrangement uses TRBV7-8 and TRBJ2-7, with TRBD1 as a possible D gene (5 bases). The CDR3 sequence is 15 residues long. Between the trimmed V and J ends, which lost 1 base and 10 bases, there was a span of 20 bases. Germline V gives CDR1 SGHVS, CDR2 FQNEAQ. The CDR3 sequence: CASSLGGGAKGDQYF. The DNA of the CDR3 is TGTGCCAGCAGCTTAGGGGGTGGGGCAAAGGGCGACCAGTACTTC.

This clonotype was picked up many times. The chain joins TRBV20-1 to TRBJ1-1; TRBD1 aligns across 7 bases. CDR1 is DFQATT, CDR2 SNEGSKA, per germline (reference sequence). The V and J ends lost 6 bases and 4 bases, in that order; junction bases with no gene match: 8. This CDR3 region has 13 residues. The CDR3 spells CSAYGQGGTEAFF. DNA for the CDR3: TGCAGTGCGTACGGGCAGGGGGGCACTGAAGCTTTCTTT.

This chain connects TRBV29-1 to TRBJ1-2; 7 bases are shared with TRBD1. The CDR3 loop spans 15 amino acids. With V trimmed by 6 bases and J by 2 bases, 12 bases remained unmatched. CDR1 and CDR2 from the germline V gene are SQVTM and ANQGSEA. Written as DNA, the CDR3 is TGCAGCGTCGTCTCATCAGGGGGGAACAACTATGGCTACACCTTC. Translating gives CSVVSSGGNNYGYTF.

This clonotype was counted many times. No conserved phenylalanine or tryptophan ends this CDR3, so it is likely a read error. Because the CDR3's place on the DNA is in doubt, the DNA is left out and the CDR3 is given as listed by TCRdb. The chain links TRBV7-9 to TRBJ2-1; the table's D call of TRBD2 was not tested on the DNA. CDR1 is SEHNR and CDR2 is FQNEAQ in the germline V gene (reference sequence). Ends included, the CDR3 has 13 residues. CDR3 residues: CASSLKAGLAGFV.